The 6 T cell receptor beta chains below were found in one sample sequenced in a study of CD8+CD57+ T cells in acquired aplastic anemia. Investigators profiled TCR beta VDJ and CDR3 from genomic DNA template. TCRdb independently ran MiXCR on the reads; one entry per CDR3 protein. The table records about 470,000 distinct CDR3 sequences, around 33% of them present only once. Patients chosen for sequencing had CD8+CD57+ cells that had expanded, as shown by flow cytometry. Source material: sorted CD4+, CD8+, or CD8+CD57+ T cells (not recorded which) from PBMCs. These receptors came from a human donor with aplastic anemia.

In its sample, this clonotype was seen many times. A junction end diverges from the germline sequence, so it may reflect a read error. V and J are TRBV10-3 and TRBJ2-1; 12 bases match TRBD2. Germline V gene data show CDR1 as ENHRY and CDR2 as SYGVKD. The CDR3 has 15 amino acids. CDR3: CAISDSGLAGGPRVF. The CDR3 DNA is TGTGCCATCAGTGATTCTGGGCTAGCGGGAGGGCCGAGGGTCTTC.

This clonotype was seen ten or more times. V is TRBV12-3 or TRBV12-4 and J is TRBJ1-2; D is perhaps TRBD1 (5 bases). V was pared by 6 bases and J by 3 bases, with 8 bases between. The CDR3 totals 12 residues. CDR3 nucleotides: TGTGCCAGCAGGGGGGGGGACTATGGCTACACCTTC. Amino acids: CASRGGDYGYTF.

Note on this clonotype: This may come from a read error, since a much larger clone is one base off. V usage is TRBV10-3 and J usage is TRBJ1-5; 9 bases match TRBD1. The CDR3 extends over 14 amino acids. Germline loops: CDR1 ENHRY, CDR2 SYGVKD. The CDR3 here is CATQDRGYNRPQHF. The CDR3 DNA reads TGTGCCACTCAGGACAGGGGATACAATCGGCCCCAGCATTTT.

In nucleotides, the CDR3 is TGTGCCAGCAGCATCGGGACGGATAACTACGAGCAGTACTTC. This codes for CASSIGTDNYEQYF. The rearrangement joins TRBV5-6 to TRBJ2-7, with D perhaps assigned TRBD1 or TRBD2 (5 bases each). CDR3 size: 14 residues. Trimming removed 4 bases at V and 3 bases at J, with 14 bases between. CDR1 is SGHDT, CDR2 YYEEEE, per germline.

This chain joins TRBV28 and TRBJ2-3, with D perhaps being TRBD1 or TRBD2 (5 bases each). The CDR3 is made up of 15 amino acids. CDR1 and CDR2 from the germline V gene are MDHEN and SYDVKM. The V gene lost 6 bases and the J gene lost 0 bases, with 13 bases spanning the gap. The CDR3 loop is CASSHGTFSTDTQYF. DNA of the CDR3: TGTGCCAGCAGCCATGGGACGTTTAGCACAGATACGCAGTATTTT. The variable domain in full, with the rest retrieved from reference TRBV28 and TRBJ2-3, is DVKVTQSSRYLVKRTGEKVFLECVQDMDHENMFWYRQDPGLGLRLIYFSYDVKMKEKGDIPEGYSVSREKKERFSLILESASTNQTSMYLCASSHGTFSTDTQYFGPGTRLTVL.

A few counts support this clonotype. Being one base from a much bigger clone, this may be a read error. The chain uses TRBV2 and TRBJ1-2; the D gene is possibly TRBD1 (5 bases). The CDR3 consists of 13 residues. Germline V CDR1 and CDR2: SNHLY, FYNNEI. The CDR3 loop is CAGSDPRTYGYTF. In nucleotides, the CDR3 is TGTGCCGGCAGTGATCCCAGGACATATGGCTACACCTTC.